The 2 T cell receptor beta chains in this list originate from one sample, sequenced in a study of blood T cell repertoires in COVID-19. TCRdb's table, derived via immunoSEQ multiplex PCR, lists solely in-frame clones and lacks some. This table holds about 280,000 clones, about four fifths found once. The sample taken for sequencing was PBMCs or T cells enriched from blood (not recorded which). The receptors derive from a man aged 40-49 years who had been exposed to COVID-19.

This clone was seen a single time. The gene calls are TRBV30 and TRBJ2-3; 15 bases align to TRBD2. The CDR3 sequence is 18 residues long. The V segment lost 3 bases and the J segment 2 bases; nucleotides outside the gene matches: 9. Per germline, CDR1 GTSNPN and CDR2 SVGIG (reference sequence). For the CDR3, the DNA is TGTGCCTGGAGAACCGGGACTAGCGGGAGGATATACACAGATACGCAGTATTTT. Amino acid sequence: CAWRTGTSGRIYTDTQYF.

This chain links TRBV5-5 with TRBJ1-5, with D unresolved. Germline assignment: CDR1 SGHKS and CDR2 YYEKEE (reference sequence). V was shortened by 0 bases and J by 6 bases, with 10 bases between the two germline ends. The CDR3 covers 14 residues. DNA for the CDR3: TGTGCCAGCAGCTTGGACCCTAATAGTCAGCCCCAGCATTTT. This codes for CASSLDPNSQPQHF.